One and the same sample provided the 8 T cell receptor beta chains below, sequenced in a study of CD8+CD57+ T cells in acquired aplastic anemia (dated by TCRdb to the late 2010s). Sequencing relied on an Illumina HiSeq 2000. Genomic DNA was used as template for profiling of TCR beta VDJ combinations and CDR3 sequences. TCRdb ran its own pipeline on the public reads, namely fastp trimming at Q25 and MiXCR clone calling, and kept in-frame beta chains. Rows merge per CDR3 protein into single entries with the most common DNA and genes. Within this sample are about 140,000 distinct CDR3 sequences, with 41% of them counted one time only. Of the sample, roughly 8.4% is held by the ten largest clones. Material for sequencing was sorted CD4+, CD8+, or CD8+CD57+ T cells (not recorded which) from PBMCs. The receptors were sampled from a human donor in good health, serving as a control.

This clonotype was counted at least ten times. The CDR3, as DNA: TGTGCCAGCAGCTTTAATAATTCACCCCTCCACTTT. Protein: CASSFNNSPLHF. This chain connects TRBV7-2 to TRBJ1-6; no definite D call. Germline V CDR1 and CDR2: SGHTA, FQGNSA. The CDR3 is 12 residues long. V lost 3 bases and J lost 5, with 2 bases in between.

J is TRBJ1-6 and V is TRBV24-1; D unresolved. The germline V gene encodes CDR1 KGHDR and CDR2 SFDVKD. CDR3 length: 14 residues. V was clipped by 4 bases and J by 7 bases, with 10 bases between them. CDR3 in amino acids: CATSEPVANSPLHF. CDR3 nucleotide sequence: TGTGCCACCAGTGAGCCAGTTGCGAATTCACCCCTCCACTTT.

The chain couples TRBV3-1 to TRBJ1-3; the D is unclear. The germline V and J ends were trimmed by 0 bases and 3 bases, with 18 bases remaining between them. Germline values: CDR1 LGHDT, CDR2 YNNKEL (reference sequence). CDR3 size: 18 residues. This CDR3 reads CASSQDLTSRSLGNTIYF. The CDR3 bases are TGTGCCAGCAGCCAAGATCTTACTTCGAGAAGTCTTGGAAACACCATATATTTT.

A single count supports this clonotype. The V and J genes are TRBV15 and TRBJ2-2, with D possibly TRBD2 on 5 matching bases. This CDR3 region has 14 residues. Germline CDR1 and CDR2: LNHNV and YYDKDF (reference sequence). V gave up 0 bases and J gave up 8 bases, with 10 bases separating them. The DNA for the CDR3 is TGTGCCACCAGCAGAGATCATGAGGGTGGGGAGCTGTTTTTT. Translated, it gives CATSRDHEGGELFF.

The DNA for the CDR3 is TGTGCCAGCAGCCAAGTTGTACCGACTAGCGGGAGGGCCTATATAGATACGCAGTATTTT. Translated, it gives CASSQVVPTSGRAYIDTQYF. The chain has TRBV3-1 and TRBJ2-3, with TRBD2 identical over 14 bases. Per germline, CDR1 LGHDT and CDR2 YNNKEL (reference sequence). This CDR3 has 20 residues. Trimming at V came to 1 base and at J to 5 bases, leaving 14 bases not matched to a gene.

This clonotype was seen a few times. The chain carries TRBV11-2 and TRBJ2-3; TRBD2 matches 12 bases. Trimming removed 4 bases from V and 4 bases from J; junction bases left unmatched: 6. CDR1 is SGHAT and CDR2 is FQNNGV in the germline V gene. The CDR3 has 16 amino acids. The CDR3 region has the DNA TGTGCCAGCAGCTCCTGGACTAGCGGGAAATCAGATACGCAGTATTTT. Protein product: CASSSWTSGKSDTQYF. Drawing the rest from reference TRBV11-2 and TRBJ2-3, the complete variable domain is EAGVAQSPRYKIIEKRQSVAFWCNPISGHATLYWYQQILGQGPKLLIQFQNNGVVDDSQLPKDRFSAERLKGVDSTLKIQPAKLEDSAVYLCASSSWTSGKSDTQYFGPGTRLTVL.

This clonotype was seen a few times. The CDR3 DNA follows: TGTGCCAGTAGAGAGGGGTACTCACCCCTCCACTTT. This encodes CASREGYSPLHF. The J gene is TRBJ1-6, the V gene TRBV19; D may be TRBD1 (5 bases). Trimming removed 6 bases at V and 10 bases at J, with 10 bases between. Germline CDR1 LNHDA, CDR2 SQIVND (reference sequence). The CDR3 consists of 12 residues. The variable domain in full, completed from reference TRBV19 and TRBJ1-6, reads DGGITQSPKYLFRKEGQNVTLSCEQNLNHDAMYWYRQDPGQGLRLIYYSQIVNDFQKGDIAEGYSVSREKKESFPLTVTSAQKNPTAFYLCASREGYSPLHFGNGTRLTVT.

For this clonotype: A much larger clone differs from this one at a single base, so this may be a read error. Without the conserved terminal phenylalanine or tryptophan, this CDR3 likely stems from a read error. CDR3 DNA sequence: TGTGCCAGCAGCAAAGCTTCCACACAGCAGTACTCC. Amino acid sequence: CASSKASTQQYS. The chain employs TRBV5-8 and TRBJ2-7, with D hard to call. This CDR3 region has 12 residues. Germline V CDR1 and CDR2: SGHTS, YDEGEE. With 4 bases removed from V and 8 bases from J, the gap between germline ends came to 13 bases.